The rows below give T cell receptor beta chains drawn from one sample of a study of blood T cell repertoires in COVID-19. Assay: immunoSEQ multiplex PCR; the TCRdb copy retains only in-frame clones and omits some. This table has 300,000 to 350,000 clones, 86% appearing once. Material: PBMCs or T cells enriched from blood (not recorded which). The receptor source for this set is a woman aged 40 to 50 with acute COVID-19. The CDR3 runs from the conserved cysteine through the conserved F or W. Fields, in order: V gene, D gene, J gene, CDR3 length, CDR3 DNA, CDR3 protein. The D gene is left open where the match is weak.

V: TRBV3-1/TRBV3-2
D: TRBD1
J: TRBJ1-1
length: 17
DNA: TGTGCCAGCAGCCCCGGACAGGGGGGACTAACGGGCGCTGAAGCTTTCTTT
CDR3: CASSPGQGGLTGAEAFF

V: TRBV6-5
D: TRBD1
J: TRBJ2-7
length: 14
DNA: TGTGCCAGCAGTCCCCCGGGACAGTACTACGAGCAGTACTTC
CDR3: CASSPPGQYYEQYF

V: TRBV19
D: TRBD1
J: TRBJ1-5
length: 16
DNA: TGTGCCAGTAGTATCGGGACAGGGGGCGGCAATCAGCCCCAGCATTTT
CDR3: CASSIGTGGGNQPQHF

V: TRBV19
D: NA
J: TRBJ2-1
length: 16
DNA: TGTGCCAGTAGTATAGGAGGGTTCGGCTCCTACAATGAGCAGTTCTTC
CDR3: CASSIGGFGSYNEQFF

V: TRBV7-3
D: TRBD2
J: TRBJ2-1
length: 16
DNA: TGTGCCAGCAGCCCCCGGGAGCGGGGGGCCTACAATGAGCAGTTCTTC
CDR3: CASSPRERGAYNEQFF

V: TRBV6-2/TRBV6-3
D: TRBD2
J: TRBJ2-7
length: 13
DNA: TGTGCCAGCAGTTACGGCGGGAGCAACGAGCAGTACTTC
CDR3: CASSYGGSNEQYF

V: TRBV7-9
D: NA
J: TRBJ2-7
length: 16
DNA: TGTGCCAGCAGCTTAGTAAGCGGCGGTGGGGCCTACGAGCAGTACTTC
CDR3: CASSLVSGGGAYEQYF

V: TRBV12-5
D: NA
J: TRBJ1-4
length: 14
DNA: TGTGCTAGCCGGAGACAGGTCACGAATGAAAAACTGTTTTTT
CDR3: CASRRQVTNEKLFF

V: TRBV25-1
D: NA
J: TRBJ1-2
length: 15
DNA: TGTGCCAGCAGTGGCGAAAGGGGGTCTAACTATGGCTACACCTTC
CDR3: CASSGERGSNYGYTF

V: TRBV7-2
D: TRBD2
J: TRBJ2-7
length: 16
DNA: TGTGCCAGCAGCTTCCCTCCTAGCGGGTATTTCTACGAGCAGTACTTC
CDR3: CASSFPPSGYFYEQYF

V: TRBV20-1
D: TRBD2
J: TRBJ2-3
length: 15
DNA: TGCAGTGCTAGTCTTGGCGGGAGAGGGGCAGATACGCAGTATTTT
CDR3: CSASLGGRGADTQYF

V: TRBV7-2
D: NA
J: TRBJ1-4
length: 15
DNA: TGTGCCAGCAGCTTACGAGGTGCAACTAATGAAAAACTGTTTTTT
CDR3: CASSLRGATNEKLFF

V: TRBV5-4
D: TRBD2
J: TRBJ2-5
length: 17
DNA: TGTGCCAGCAGCTTGGATGGACTAGCGGGGCGAAAAGAGACCCAGTACTTC
CDR3: CASSLDGLAGRKETQYF

V: TRBV7-9
D: NA
J: TRBJ2-1
length: 15
DNA: TGTGCCAGCAGCAACCTAGCGCTCTCCTACAATGAGCAGTTCTTC
CDR3: CASSNLALSYNEQFF

V: TRBV18
D: TRBD2
J: TRBJ2-7
length: 15
DNA: TGTGCCAGCTCAGACACTAGCGGGGGGCCGGGGGAGCAGTACTTC
CDR3: CASSDTSGGPGEQYF

V: TRBV5-4
D: TRBD1
J: TRBJ2-5
length: 14
DNA: TGTGCCAGCAGAATTCAGGGGGCGTGGGAGACCCAGTACTTC
CDR3: CASRIQGAWETQYF